The entry that follows covers one TCR beta chain sequence. The antigen remains undetermined. The germline CDR1 and CDR2 sequences are LNHDA and SQIVND (reference sequence). After removal of 2 bases from V and 3 bases from J, the junction contained 10 bases not matched to a gene. The CDR3 runs to 18 residues. The sample originates from a study of cytomegalovirus exposure and HLA in healthy donors. A multiplex PCR was run with 60 Vbeta primers and 13 Jbeta primers. Clones were read by immunoSEQ multiplex PCR, and TCRdb kept only the in-frame ones, dropping some. There are some 150,000 clones in the sample; 60% to 85% occur only once, and over 3% lies in the top ten. Study-wide findings and caveats: Association of a missense DCLRE1C variant with TCR beta V- and J-gene trimming was reported in a later analysis. Most of the CMV-associated TCR beta chains (in a later analysis) appeared to be HLA-restricted. Later analysis reportedly placed an Asian-associated ancestry cluster below the approximately 650-donor mean in N-insertions.

The chain is built from TRBV19 and TRBJ2-1, with 10 bases matching TRBD2. Sequenced sample: PBMCs. The clonotype originates from a female donor in good health and CMV-seronegative. The CDR3 protein is CASSIRPSGSFGYNEQFF. CDR3 bases: TGTGCCAGTAGTATAAGGCCTAGCGGGAGTTTCGGCTACAATGAGCAGTTCTTC.